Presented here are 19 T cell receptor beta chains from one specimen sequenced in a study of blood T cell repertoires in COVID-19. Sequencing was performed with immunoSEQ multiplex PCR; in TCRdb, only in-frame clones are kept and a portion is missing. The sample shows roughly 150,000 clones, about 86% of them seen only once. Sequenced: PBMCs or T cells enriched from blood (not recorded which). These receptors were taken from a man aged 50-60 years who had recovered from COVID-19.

This CDR3 is CASKGGGTDTQYF. For the CDR3, the DNA is TGTGCCAGCAAGGGAGGGGGTACAGATACGCAGTATTTT. J is TRBJ2-3 and V is TRBV6-5; perhaps TRBD2 as D (7 bases). This CDR3 contains 13 residues. The germline V gene has CDR1 MNHEY and CDR2 SVGAGI. Trimming shortened V by 7 bases and J by 3 bases, and 11 bases separated the two germline ends.

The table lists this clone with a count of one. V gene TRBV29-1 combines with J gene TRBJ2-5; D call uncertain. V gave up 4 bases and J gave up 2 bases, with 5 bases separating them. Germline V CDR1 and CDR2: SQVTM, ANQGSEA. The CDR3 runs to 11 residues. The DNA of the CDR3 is TGCAGCGTTGGAGGTCAAGAGACCCAGTACTTC. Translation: CSVGGQETQYF.

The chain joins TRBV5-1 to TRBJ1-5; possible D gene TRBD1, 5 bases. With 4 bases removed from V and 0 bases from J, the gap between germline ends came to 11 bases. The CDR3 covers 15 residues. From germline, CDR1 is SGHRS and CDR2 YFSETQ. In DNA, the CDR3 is TGCGCCAGCAGCCCGACAGATTATAGCAATCAGCCCCAGCATTTT. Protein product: CASSPTDYSNQPQHF. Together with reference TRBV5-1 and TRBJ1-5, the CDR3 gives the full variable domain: KAGVTQTPRYLIKTRGQQVTLSCSPISGHRSVSWYQQTPGQGLQFLFEYFSETQRNKGNFPGRFSGRQFSNSRSEMNVSTLELGDSALYLCASSPTDYSNQPQHFGDGTRLSIL.

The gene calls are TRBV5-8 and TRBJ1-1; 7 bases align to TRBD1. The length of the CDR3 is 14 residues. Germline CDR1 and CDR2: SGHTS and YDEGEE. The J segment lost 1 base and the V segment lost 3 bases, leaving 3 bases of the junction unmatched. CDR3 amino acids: CASSYGTANTEAFF. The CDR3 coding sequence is TGTGCCAGCAGCTACGGGACAGCGAACACTGAAGCTTTCTTT.

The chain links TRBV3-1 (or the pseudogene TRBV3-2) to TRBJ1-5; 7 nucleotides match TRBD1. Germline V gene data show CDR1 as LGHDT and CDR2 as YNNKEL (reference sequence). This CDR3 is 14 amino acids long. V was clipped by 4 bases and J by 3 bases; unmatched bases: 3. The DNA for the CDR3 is TGTGCCAGCAGCCGACAGGGAGACAATCAGCCCCAGCATTTT. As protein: CASSRQGDNQPQHF.

In DNA, the CDR3 is TGTGCCACCAGCTCCCCGGGCCGGGGACAGCGGTCCTACAATGAGCAGTTCTTC. This codes for CATSSPGRGQRSYNEQFF. V usage is TRBV15 and J usage is TRBJ2-1, with TRBD1 identical over 7 bases. Trimming removed 5 bases from V and 1 base from J; junction bases left unmatched: 14. Germline V gives CDR1 LNHNV, CDR2 YYDKDF (reference sequence). CDR3 length equals 18 residues.

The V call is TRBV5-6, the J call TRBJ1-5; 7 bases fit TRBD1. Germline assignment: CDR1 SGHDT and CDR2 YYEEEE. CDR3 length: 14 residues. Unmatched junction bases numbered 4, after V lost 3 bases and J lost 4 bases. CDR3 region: CASSSPGGNQPQHF. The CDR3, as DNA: TGTGCCAGCAGCTCCCCAGGGGGAAATCAGCCCCAGCATTTT.

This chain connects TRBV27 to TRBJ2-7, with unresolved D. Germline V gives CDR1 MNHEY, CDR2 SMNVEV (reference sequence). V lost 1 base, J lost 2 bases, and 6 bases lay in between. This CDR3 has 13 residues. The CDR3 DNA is TGTGCCAGCAGTTTATATCAGGCCTACGAGCAGTACTTC. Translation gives CASSLYQAYEQYF.

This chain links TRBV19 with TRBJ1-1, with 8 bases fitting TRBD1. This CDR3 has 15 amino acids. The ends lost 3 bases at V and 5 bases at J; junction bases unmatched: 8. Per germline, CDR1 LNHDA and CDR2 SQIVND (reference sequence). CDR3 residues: CASSMFRQGRTEAFF. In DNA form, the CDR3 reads TGTGCCAGTAGTATGTTCCGACAGGGGCGAACTGAAGCTTTCTTT.

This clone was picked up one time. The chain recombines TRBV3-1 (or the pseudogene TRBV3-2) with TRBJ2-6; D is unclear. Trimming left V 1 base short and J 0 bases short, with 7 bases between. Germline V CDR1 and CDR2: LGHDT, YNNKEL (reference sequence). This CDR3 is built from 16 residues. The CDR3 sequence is CASSQVGLSGANVLTF. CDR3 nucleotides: TGTGCCAGCAGCCAAGTTGGGCTCTCTGGGGCCAACGTCCTGACTTTC.

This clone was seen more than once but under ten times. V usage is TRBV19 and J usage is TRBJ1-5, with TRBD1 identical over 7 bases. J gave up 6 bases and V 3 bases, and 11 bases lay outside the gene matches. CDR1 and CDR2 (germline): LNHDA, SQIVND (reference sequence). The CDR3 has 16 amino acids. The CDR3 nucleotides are TGTGCCAGTAGTATGTACAGGACAGGTATGGGTCAGCCCCAGCATTTT. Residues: CASSMYRTGMGQPQHF.

This CDR3 is CAWSGTVNQPQHF. CDR3 bases: TGTGCCTGGAGTGGGACAGTCAATCAGCCCCAGCATTTT. V usage is TRBV30 and J usage is TRBJ1-5, with D tentatively TRBD1 (6 bases). The CDR3 consists of 13 residues. In germline, CDR1 is GTSNPN, CDR2 SVGIG (reference sequence). Trimming cost V 1 base and J 3 bases, with 7 bases left between them.

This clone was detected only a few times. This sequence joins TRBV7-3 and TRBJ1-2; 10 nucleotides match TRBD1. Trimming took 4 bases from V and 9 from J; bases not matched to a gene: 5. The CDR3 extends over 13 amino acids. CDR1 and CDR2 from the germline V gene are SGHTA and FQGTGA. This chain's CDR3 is CASSSGTGARYTF. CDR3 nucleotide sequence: TGTGCCAGCAGCTCCGGGACAGGGGCCCGCTACACCTTC. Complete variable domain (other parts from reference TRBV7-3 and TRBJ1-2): GAGVSQTPSNKVTEKGKYVELRCDPISGHTALYWYRQSLGQGPEFLIYFQGTGAADDSGLPNDRFFAVRPEGSVSTLKIQRTERGDSAVYLCASSSGTGARYTFGSGTRLTVV.

CDR3 region: CASSLGQGESYNSPLHF. The CDR3 DNA is TGTGCCAGCAGCCTGGGACAGGGGGAATCCTATAATTCACCCCTCCACTTT. The J gene is TRBJ1-6, the V gene TRBV7-9, with TRBD1 identical over 11 bases. The trim removed 5 bases at V and 1 base at J, leaving 4 bases unmatched. The CDR3 totals 17 residues. Germline V lookup: CDR1 SEHNR, CDR2 FQNEAQ (reference sequence). The whole variable domain, filled in from reference TRBV7-9 and TRBJ1-6, reads DTGVSQNPRHKITKRGQNVTFRCDPISEHNRLYWYRQTLGQGPEFLTYFQNEAQLEKSRLLSDRFSAERPKGSFSTLEIQRTEQGDSAMYLCASSLGQGESYNSPLHFGNGTRLTVT.

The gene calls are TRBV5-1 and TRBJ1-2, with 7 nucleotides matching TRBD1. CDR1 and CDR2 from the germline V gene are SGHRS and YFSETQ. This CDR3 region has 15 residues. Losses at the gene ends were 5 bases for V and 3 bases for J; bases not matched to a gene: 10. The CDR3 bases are TGCGCCAGCAGAAAGGACAGGCCAAAAGACTATGGCTACACCTTC. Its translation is CASRKDRPKDYGYTF.

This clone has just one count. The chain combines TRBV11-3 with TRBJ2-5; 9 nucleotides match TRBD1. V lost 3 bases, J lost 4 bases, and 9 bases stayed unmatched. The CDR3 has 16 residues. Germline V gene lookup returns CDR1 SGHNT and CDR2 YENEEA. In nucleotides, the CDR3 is TGTGCCAGCAGCTTTAGATCCGGACAGGGGCGAGAGACCCAGTACTTC. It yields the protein CASSFRSGQGRETQYF.

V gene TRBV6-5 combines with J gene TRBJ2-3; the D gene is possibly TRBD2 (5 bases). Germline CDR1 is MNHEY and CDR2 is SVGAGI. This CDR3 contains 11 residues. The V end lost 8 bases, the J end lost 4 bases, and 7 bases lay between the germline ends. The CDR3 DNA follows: TGTGCCAGCTATAGCGCAGATACGCAGTATTTT. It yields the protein CASYSADTQYF.

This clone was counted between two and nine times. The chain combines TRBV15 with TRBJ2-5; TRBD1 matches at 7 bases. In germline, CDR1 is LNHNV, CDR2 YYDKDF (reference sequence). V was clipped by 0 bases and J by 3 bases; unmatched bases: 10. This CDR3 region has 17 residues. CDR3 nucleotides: TGTGCCACCAGCAGAGATCGGGTGGGGACAGCCAAAGAGACCCAGTACTTC. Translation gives CATSRDRVGTAKETQYF.

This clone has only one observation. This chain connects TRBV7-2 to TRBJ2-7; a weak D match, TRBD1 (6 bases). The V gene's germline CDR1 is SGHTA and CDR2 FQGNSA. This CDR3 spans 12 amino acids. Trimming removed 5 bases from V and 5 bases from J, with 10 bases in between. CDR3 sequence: CASSRGQNEQYF. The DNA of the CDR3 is TGTGCCAGCAGCCGCGGACAGAACGAGCAGTACTTC. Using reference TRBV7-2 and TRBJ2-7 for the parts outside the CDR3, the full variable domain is GAGVSQSPSNKVTEKGKDVELRCDPISGHTALYWYRQSLGQGLEFLIYFQGNSAPDKSGLPSDRFSAERTGGSVSTLTIQRTQQEDSAVYLCASSRGQNEQYFGPGTRLTVT.